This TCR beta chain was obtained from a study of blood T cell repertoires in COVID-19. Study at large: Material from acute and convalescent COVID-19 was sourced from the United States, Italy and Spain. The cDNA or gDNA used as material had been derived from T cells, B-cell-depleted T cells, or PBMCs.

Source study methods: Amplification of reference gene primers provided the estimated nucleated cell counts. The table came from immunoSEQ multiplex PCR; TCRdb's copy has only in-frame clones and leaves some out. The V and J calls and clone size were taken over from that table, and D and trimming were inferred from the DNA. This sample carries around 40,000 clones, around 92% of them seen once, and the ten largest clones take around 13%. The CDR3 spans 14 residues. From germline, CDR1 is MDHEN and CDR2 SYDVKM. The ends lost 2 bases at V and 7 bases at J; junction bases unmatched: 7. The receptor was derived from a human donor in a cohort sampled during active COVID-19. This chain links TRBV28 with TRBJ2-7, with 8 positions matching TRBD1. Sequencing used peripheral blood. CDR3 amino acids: CASSLSQGAREQYF. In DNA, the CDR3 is TGTGCCAGCAGTTTAAGTCAGGGGGCCCGGGAGCAGTACTTC.